The 4 T cell receptor beta chains presented below share a single source sample, sequenced in a study of cytomegalovirus exposure and HLA in healthy donors. The PCR made use of 60 Vbeta and 13 Jbeta primers. Using immunoSEQ multiplex PCR, the repertoire was profiled, and TCRdb retains in-frame clones only, with some absent. The table has 95,000 to 100,000 clones, 65% to 75% seen once. Sequencing used PBMCs. The receptors were sampled from a woman in her thirties or forties in good health and CMV-seronegative.

The chain employs TRBV11-1 and TRBJ2-1; the match to TRBD2 covers 9 bases. Trimming removed 2 bases from V and 0 bases from J; junction bases left unmatched: 8. Germline assignment: CDR1 SGHAT and CDR2 FQDESV (reference sequence). The CDR3 is made up of 18 amino acids. The CDR3 loop reads CASSLSAGGPASYNEQFF. CDR3 nucleotides: TGTGCCAGCAGCTTATCAGCGGGGGGCCCAGCCTCCTACAATGAGCAGTTCTTC. The full variable domain, completed using reference TRBV11-1 and TRBJ2-1, is EAEVAQSPRYKITEKSQAVAFWCDPISGHATLYWYRQILGQGPELLVQFQDESVVDDSQLPKDRFSAERLKGVDSTLKIQPAELGDSAMYLCASSLSAGGPASYNEQFFGPGTRLTVL.

The genes are TRBV4-2 and TRBJ1-2, with D hard to call. V shed 2 bases and J shed 3 bases, with 16 bases lying between them. The CDR3 is made up of 16 amino acids. Per the germline V gene, CDR1 is LGHNA and CDR2 is YNFKEQ. This chain's CDR3 is CASSQRRPGKDYGYTF. DNA for the CDR3: TGTGCCAGCAGCCAAAGGCGCCCGGGGAAAGACTATGGCTACACCTTC.

V is TRBV9 and J is TRBJ1-3; 7 positions agree with TRBD1. The V gene's germline CDR1 is SGDLS and CDR2 YYNGEE. This CDR3 is built from 19 residues. V shed 6 bases, J shed 0 bases, and the junction held 18 bases outside the gene matches. The CDR3: CASNEILTGKGDSGNTIYF. CDR3 nucleotide sequence: TGTGCCAGCAACGAAATCTTGACAGGGAAAGGCGACTCTGGAAACACCATATATTTT.

The gene calls are TRBV9 and TRBJ1-3, with no clear D. CDR3 length equals 16 residues. With 3 bases removed from V and 0 bases from J, the gap between germline ends came to 13 bases. The germline CDR1 and CDR2 sequences are SGDLS and YYNGEE. CDR3 in amino acids: CASSGTSLSSGNTIYF. The CDR3 region has the DNA TGTGCCAGCAGCGGGACTTCTCTGAGCTCTGGAAACACCATATATTTT.